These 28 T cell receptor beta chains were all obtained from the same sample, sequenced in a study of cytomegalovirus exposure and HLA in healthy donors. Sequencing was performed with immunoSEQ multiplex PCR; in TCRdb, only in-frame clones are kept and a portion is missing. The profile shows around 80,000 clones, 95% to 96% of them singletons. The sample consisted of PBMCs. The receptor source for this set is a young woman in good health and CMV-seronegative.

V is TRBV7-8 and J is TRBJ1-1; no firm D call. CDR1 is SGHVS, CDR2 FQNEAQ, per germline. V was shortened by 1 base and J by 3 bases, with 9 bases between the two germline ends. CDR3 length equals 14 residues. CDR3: CASSLGGTYTEAFF. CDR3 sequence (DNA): TGTGCCAGCAGCTTAGGCGGAACCTACACTGAAGCTTTCTTT.

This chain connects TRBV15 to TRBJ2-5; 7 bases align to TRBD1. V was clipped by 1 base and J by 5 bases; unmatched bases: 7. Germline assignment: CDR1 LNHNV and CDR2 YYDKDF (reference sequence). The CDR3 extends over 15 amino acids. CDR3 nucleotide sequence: TGTGCCACCAGCAGAGTACAGGGGTCAGGGGAGACCCAGTACTTC. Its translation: CATSRVQGSGETQYF.

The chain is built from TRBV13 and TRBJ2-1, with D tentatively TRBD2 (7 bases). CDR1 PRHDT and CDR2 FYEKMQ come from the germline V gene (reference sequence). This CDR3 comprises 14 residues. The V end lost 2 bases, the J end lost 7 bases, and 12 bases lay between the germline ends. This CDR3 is CASSLLGGGNEQFF. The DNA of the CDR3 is TGTGCCAGCAGCTTATTGGGAGGGGGGAATGAGCAGTTCTTC.

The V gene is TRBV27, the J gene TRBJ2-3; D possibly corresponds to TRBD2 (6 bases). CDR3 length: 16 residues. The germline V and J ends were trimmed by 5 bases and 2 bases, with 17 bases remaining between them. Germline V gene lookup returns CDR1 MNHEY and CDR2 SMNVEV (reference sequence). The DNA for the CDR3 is TGTGCCAGCAGTACCCGGTGGGGGGTAACCACAGATACGCAGTATTTT. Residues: CASSTRWGVTTDTQYF.

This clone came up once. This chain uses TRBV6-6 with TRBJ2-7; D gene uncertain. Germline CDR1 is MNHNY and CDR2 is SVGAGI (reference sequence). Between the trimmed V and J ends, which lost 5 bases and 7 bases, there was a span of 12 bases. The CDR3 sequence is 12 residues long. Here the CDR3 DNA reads TGTGCCAGCAGTACCTCTACGTTGGAGCAGTACTTC. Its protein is CASSTSTLEQYF.

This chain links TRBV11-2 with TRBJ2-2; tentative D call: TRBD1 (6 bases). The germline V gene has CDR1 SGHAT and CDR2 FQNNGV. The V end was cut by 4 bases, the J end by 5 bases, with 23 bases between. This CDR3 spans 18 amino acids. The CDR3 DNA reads TGTGCCAGCAGCTCAAGCGTCCCCAGGGGACACTTTACCGGGGAGCTGTTTTTT. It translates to CASSSSVPRGHFTGELFF.

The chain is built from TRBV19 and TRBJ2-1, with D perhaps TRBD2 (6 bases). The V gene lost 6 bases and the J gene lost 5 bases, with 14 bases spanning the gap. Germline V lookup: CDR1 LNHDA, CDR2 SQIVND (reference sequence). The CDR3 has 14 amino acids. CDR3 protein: CASSSGGSNNEQFF. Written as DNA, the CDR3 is TGTGCCAGTAGCTCCGGGGGTAGTAACAATGAGCAGTTCTTC.

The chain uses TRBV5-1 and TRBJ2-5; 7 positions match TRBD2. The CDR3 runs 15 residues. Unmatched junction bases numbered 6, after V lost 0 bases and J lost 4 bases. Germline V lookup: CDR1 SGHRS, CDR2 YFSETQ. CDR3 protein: CASSLGGGGTETQYF. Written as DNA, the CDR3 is TGCGCCAGCAGCTTGGGAGGCGGGGGTACAGAGACCCAGTACTTC.

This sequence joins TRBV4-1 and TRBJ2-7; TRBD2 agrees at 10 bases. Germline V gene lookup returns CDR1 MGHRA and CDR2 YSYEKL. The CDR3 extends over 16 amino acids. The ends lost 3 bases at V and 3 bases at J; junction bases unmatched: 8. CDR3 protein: CASSQPSGSSVYEQYF. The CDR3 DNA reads TGCGCCAGCAGCCAGCCTAGCGGGAGTTCGGTCTACGAGCAGTACTTC.

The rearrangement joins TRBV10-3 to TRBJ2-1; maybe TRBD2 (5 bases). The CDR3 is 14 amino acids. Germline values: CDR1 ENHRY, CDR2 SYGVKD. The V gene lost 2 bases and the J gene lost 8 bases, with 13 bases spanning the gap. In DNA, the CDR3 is TGTGCCATCAGTGAGAACGCGCTAGCCGATGAGCAGTTCTTC. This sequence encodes CAISENALADEQFF.

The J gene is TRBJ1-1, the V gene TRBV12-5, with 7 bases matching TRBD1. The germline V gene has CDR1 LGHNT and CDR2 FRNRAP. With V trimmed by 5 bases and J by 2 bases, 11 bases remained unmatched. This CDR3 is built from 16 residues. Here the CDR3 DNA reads TGTGCTAGTGGTCCCTACACCGGGACAGCCAACACTGAAGCTTTCTTT. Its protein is CASGPYTGTANTEAFF.

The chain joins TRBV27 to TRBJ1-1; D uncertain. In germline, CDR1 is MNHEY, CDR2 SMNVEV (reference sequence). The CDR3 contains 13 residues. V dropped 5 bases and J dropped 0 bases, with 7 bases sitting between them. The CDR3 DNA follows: TGTGCCAGCAGTCTCAACATGAACACTGAAGCTTTCTTT. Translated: CASSLNMNTEAFF.

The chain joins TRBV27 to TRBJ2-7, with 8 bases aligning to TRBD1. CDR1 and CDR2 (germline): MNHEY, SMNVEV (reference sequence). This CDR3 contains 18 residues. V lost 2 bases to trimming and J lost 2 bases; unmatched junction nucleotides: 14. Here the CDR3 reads CASSLQWTPRGQAYEQYF. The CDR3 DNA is TGTGCCAGCAGTTTACAGTGGACGCCCAGGGGACAGGCCTACGAGCAGTACTTC.

CDR3 nucleotide sequence: TGCGCCAGCAGCCAAGTATCGGGGGGCGATCAGCCCCAGCATTTT. The encoded protein is CASSQVSGGDQPQHF. The chain carries TRBV4-1 and TRBJ1-5; a possible D gene is TRBD1 (6 bases). This CDR3 region has 15 residues. V lost 1 base to trimming and J lost 5 bases, with 12 bases between them. Germline V gene lookup returns CDR1 MGHRA and CDR2 YSYEKL.

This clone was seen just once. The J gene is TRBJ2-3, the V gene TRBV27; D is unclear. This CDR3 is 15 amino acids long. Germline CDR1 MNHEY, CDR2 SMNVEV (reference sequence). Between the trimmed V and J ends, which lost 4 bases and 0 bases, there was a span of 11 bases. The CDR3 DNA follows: TGTGCCAGCAGTTCTATGAGGTCGAGCACAGATACGCAGTATTTT. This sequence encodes CASSSMRSSTDTQYF.

CDR3 DNA sequence: TGTGCCAGCAGTTTAGTTAGCGGGTCTTTTACCCAGTACTTC. Its protein is CASSLVSGSFTQYF. This chain joins TRBV27 and TRBJ2-5; 7 bases are shared with TRBD2. CDR1 is MNHEY and CDR2 is SMNVEV in the germline V gene (reference sequence). CDR3 length equals 14 residues. Losses at the gene ends were 2 bases for V and 8 bases for J; bases not matched to a gene: 8.

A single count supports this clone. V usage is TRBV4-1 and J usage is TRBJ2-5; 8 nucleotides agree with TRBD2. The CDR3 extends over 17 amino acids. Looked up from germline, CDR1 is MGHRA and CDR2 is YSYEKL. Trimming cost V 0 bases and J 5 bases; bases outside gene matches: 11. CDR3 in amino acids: CASSQDDYGRVGETQYF. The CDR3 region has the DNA TGCGCCAGCAGCCAAGATGATTACGGGAGGGTAGGGGAGACCCAGTACTTC.

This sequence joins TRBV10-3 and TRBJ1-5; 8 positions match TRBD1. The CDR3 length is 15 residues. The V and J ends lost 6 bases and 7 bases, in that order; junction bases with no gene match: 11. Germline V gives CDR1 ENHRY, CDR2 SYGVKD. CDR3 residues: CAISLDPTGGQPQHF. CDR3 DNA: TGTGCCATCAGCCTGGACCCAACAGGGGGACAGCCCCAGCATTTT.

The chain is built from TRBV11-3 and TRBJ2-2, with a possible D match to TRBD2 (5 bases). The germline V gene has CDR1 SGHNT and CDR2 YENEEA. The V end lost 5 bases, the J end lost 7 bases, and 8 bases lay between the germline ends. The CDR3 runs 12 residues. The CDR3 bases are TGTGCCAGCAGCACGGAGGTCGGGGAGCTGTTTTTT. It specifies CASSTEVGELFF.

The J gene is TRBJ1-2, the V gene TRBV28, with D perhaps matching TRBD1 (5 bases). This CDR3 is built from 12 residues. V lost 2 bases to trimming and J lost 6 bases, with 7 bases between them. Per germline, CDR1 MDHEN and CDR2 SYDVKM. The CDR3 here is CASSLGGNGYTF. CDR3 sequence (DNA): TGTGCCAGCAGTTTAGGGGGGAATGGCTACACCTTC.

The CDR3 nucleotides are TGTGCCAGCGGGGCTGCGGCGGGAGGGATGAATGAGCAGTTCTTC. Amino acids: CASGAAAGGMNEQFF. The chain links TRBV6-5 to TRBJ2-1; 9 positions agree with TRBD2. The CDR3 runs 15 residues. Germline V gives CDR1 MNHEY, CDR2 SVGAGI. After removal of 8 bases from V and 7 bases from J, the junction contained 12 bases not matched to a gene.

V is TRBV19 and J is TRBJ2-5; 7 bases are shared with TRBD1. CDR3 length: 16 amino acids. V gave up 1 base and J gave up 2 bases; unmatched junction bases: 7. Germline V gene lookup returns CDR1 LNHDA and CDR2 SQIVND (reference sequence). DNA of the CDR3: TGTGCCAGTAGTATAGCTCTACAGGGGTTACAAGAGACCCAGTACTTC. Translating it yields CASSIALQGLQETQYF.

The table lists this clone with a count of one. The CDR3: CASTPRGGLTYNEQFF. CDR3 DNA: TGTGCCAGCACCCCCCGGGGGGGACTAACCTACAATGAGCAGTTCTTC. The rearrangement links TRBV2 to TRBJ2-1, with TRBD2 matching over 8 bases. After removal of 7 bases from V and 2 bases from J, the junction contained 10 bases not matched to a gene. The CDR3 runs to 16 residues. Germline CDR1 SNHLY, CDR2 FYNNEI.

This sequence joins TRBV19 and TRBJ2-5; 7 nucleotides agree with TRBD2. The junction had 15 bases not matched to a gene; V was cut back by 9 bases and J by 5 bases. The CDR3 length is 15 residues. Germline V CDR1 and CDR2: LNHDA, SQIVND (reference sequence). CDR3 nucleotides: TGTGCCAGCAACGAAATCTGGGGGGGTAGGGAGACCCAGTACTTC. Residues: CASNEIWGGRETQYF.

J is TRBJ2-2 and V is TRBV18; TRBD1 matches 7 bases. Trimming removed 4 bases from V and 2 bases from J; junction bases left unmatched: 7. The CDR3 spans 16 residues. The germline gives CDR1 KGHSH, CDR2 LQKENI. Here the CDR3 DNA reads TGTGCCAGCTCACGATCCCGGGACAGCAACACCGGGGAGCTGTTTTTT. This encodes CASSRSRDSNTGELFF. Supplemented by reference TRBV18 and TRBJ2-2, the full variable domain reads NAGVMQNPRHLVRRRGQEARLRCSPMKGHSHVYWYRQLPEEGLKFMVYLQKENIIDESGMPKERFSAEFPKEGPSILRIQQVVRGDSAAYFCASSRSRDSNTGELFFGEGSRLTVL.

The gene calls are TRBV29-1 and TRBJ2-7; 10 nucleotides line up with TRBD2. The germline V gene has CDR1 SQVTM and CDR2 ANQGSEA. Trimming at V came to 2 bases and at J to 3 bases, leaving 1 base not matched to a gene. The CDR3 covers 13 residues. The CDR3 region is CSVELAGVYEQYF. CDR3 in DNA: TGCAGCGTTGAACTAGCGGGAGTCTACGAGCAGTACTTC.

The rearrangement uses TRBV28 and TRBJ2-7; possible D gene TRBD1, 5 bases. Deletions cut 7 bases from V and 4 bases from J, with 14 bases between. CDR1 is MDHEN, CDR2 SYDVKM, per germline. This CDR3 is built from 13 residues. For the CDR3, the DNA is TGTGCCAGCAACTCCAGGGTAGGATACGAGCAGTACTTC. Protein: CASNSRVGYEQYF.

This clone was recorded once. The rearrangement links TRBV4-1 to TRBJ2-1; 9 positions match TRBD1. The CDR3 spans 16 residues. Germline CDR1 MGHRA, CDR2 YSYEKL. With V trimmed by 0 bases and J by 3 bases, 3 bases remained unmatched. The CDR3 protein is CASSQEPGQGYNEQFF. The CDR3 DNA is TGCGCCAGCAGCCAAGAACCGGGACAGGGCTACAATGAGCAGTTCTTC.